Listed here is a single TCR beta chain. The sample comes from a study of blood T cell repertoires in COVID-19. Across the whole study: The origin of the acute and convalescent COVID-19 samples was the United States, Italy and Spain. The analysed material was cDNA or gDNA that came from T cells, B-cell-depleted T cells, or PBMCs.

The authors' processing: Scientists estimated how many nucleated cells there were by amplifying reference gene primers. Generated by immunoSEQ multiplex PCR, the TCRdb table keeps only in-frame clones and is missing some. V, J and clone size reflect that table, while D and trimming were determined from the DNA. The sample lists roughly 140,000 clones, 84% occurring once. CDR1 and CDR2 (germline): LNHNV, YYDKDF (reference sequence). Trimming removed 6 bases from V and 1 base from J, with 12 bases in between. The CDR3 covers 15 residues. The chain links TRBV15 to TRBJ2-2, with D maybe TRBD2 (6 bases). Source material: peripheral blood. The TCR comes from a human donor in a cohort sampled during active COVID-19. The CDR3 loop is CATRGGTLNTGELFF. CDR3 bases: TGTGCCACCAGGGGCGGGACCCTGAACACCGGGGAGCTGTTTTTT.